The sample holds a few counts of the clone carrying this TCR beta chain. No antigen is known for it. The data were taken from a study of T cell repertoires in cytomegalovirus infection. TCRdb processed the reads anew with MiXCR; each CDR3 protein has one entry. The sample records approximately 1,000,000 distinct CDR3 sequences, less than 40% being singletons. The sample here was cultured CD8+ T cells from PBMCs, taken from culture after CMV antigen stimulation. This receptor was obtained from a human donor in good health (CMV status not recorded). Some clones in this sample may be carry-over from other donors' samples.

The CDR3 protein is CASSPERPYEQYV. The CDR3 region has the DNA TGTGCCAGCTCACCTGAAAGGCCCTACGAGCAGTACGTC. The chain has TRBV18 and TRBJ2-7; D is unclear. Germline-derived CDR1 and CDR2 are KGHSH and LQKENI. The ends were cut back, 3 bases at V and 2 bases at J, with 8 bases in the middle. The CDR3 consists of 13 residues.